The rows below give T cell receptor beta chains drawn from one sample of a study of T cell repertoires in cytomegalovirus infection. TCRdb fed the reads into MiXCR, producing one record per CDR3 protein. The sample includes around 750,000 distinct CDR3 sequences, 32% of them seen just once. For these receptors, no antigen is known. The specimen comprised cultured CD8+ T cells from PBMCs, sampled from culture after CMV antigen stimulation. Every receptor here comes from a human donor in good health (CMV status not recorded). Some clones in this sample may be carry-over from other donors' samples. Both conserved end residues are part of each CDR3. The D gene is left open where the match is weak. Some rows have no size entry. The others give once, few or many, or a class for an expanded clone.

j_call v_call clone_size d_call cdr3_aa cdr3_nt
TRBJ1-6 TRBV24-1 - TRBD1 CATSDPLVGQGLNSPLHF TGTGCCACCAGTGACCCTCTTGTAGGACAGGGGCTTAATTCACCCCTCCACTTT
TRBJ2-7 TRBV27 - - CASSFGAGNVYEQYF TGTGCCAGCAGTTTCGGGGCAGGGAACGTCTACGAGCAGTACTTC
TRBJ2-3 TRBV19 few - CASSATGWSTDTQYF TGTGCCAGTAGTGCCACAGGGTGGAGTACAGATACGCAGTATTTT
TRBJ2-5 TRBV6-6 few TRBD2 CASSPLGRGETQYF TGTGCCAGCAGTCCACTCGGGAGGGGAGAGACCCAGTACTTC
TRBJ2-1 TRBV20-1 - - CSASQSGPYNEQFF TGCAGTGCGAGCCAGTCGGGGCCGTACAATGAGCAGTTCTTC
TRBJ1-2 TRBV12-3/TRBV12-4 few TRBD1 CASSFTGDGYTF TGTGCCAGCAGTTTCACAGGGGATGGCTACACCTTC
TRBJ2-2 TRBV4-1 - - CASSQLDRTNTGELFF TGCGCCAGCAGCCAACTCGACAGGACGAACACCGGGGAGCTGTTTTTT
TRBJ2-7 TRBV6-1 many - CASSARQYPYEQYF TGTGCCAGCAGTGCTCGACAGTACCCCTACGAGCAGTACTTC
TRBJ2-1 TRBV27 - - CATQTGAGEQFF TGTGCCACCCAGACGGGGGCGGGTGAGCAGTTCTTC
TRBJ2-3 TRBV6-5 - TRBD1 CASSYGTGNTDTQYF TGTGCCAGCAGTTACGGGACAGGGAACACAGATACGCAGTATTTT
TRBJ1-5 TRBV19 few - CASSITHRDNQPQHF TGTGCCAGTAGTATAACCCACCGGGACAATCAGCCCCAGCATTTT
TRBJ1-5 TRBV6-2/TRBV6-3 - TRBD1 CASSFISPGQDIGGNQPQHF TGTGCCAGCAGTTTTATTTCGCCCGGACAGGACATAGGAGGCAATCAGCCCCAGCATTTT
TRBJ2-5 TRBV7-8 many TRBD2 CASSLAAGGVWETQYF TGTGCCAGCAGCTTAGCGGCGGGGGGTGTTTGGGAGACCCAGTACTTC
TRBJ1-1 TRBV10-3 - - CAIWDNPGTEAFF TGTGCCATCTGGGACAACCCAGGAACTGAAGCTTTCTTT
TRBJ2-7 TRBV29-1 few - CSAVGSSYEQYF TGCAGCGCCGTCGGTTCGTCCTACGAGCAGTACTTC
TRBJ2-3 TRBV28 few - CASSSIEDTQYF TGTGCCAGCAGTTCCATCGAGGATACGCAGTATTTT
TRBJ2-3 TRBV7-9 few TRBD2 CASSPDGLGSSF TGTGCCAGCAGCCCCGACGGACTAGGCTCCAGTTTT
TRBJ2-3 TRBV2 many TRBD1 CASIGSGGFERTDTQYF TGTGCCAGCATAGGTTCAGGGGGCTTCGAACGCACAGATACGCAGTATTTT